The present T cell receptor beta chain was sequenced within a study of T cells expressing NK-cell markers. Study background: HCMV serostatus: most of the eight sequenced donors positive, one negative.

The CDR3 is 15 residues long. Regarding this clonotype: Its antigen remains unidentified.

Each CDR3 protein gets one entry in TCRdb, which reprocessed the 5' RACE reads and gives no DNA. The sample holds about 460,000 distinct CDR3 sequences. Study-wide results and caveats: In a handful of donors, dominant CD3+CD56+NKG2C+ clones formed about 1.0-7.0% of CD8+ cells.

The rearrangement uses TRBV12-3 or TRBV12-4 and TRBJ2-5; with no DNA, the TCRdb D assignment of TRBD1 cannot be verified. The sequencing input was blood T cells: a sorted CD56 or NKG2C T cell subset, CD4+ or CD8+ T cells, or bulk PBMC T cells (not recorded which). This TCR derives from a woman between 45 and 65 years old in good health. CDR3 sequence: CASSLFPDEDETQYF.